Sequencing of this T cell receptor beta chain was carried out in a study of T cell clonality in common variable immunodeficiency. Study observations and caveats: In common variable immunodeficiency, TCR beta chains reportedly carried fewer deletions and N-nucleotide insertions. Repertoire-complication correlations in CVID were limited by patient heterogeneity. CVID subjects showed higher TCRbeta clonality than healthy controls.

Comments on this clone: Its antigen is unidentified.

Control and CVID samples contributed equal amounts of genomic DNA. Repertoires were generated with immunoSEQ multiplex PCR, while TCRdb's copy carries only in-frame clones and drops some. The specimen has about 19,000 clones, none found just once. This clonotype was obtained from a human donor with common variable immunodeficiency. The sequenced sample consisted of peripheral blood mononuclear cells.

The DNA read from the CDR3 is TGTGCCAGCAGCCCTGGACTAGGGGGGGAGACC. Translation gives CASSPGLGGET. The entire CDR3 protein is CASSPGLGGETQYF. The chain combines TRBV7-3 with TRBJ2-5, with TRBD2 as a possible D gene (7 bases). The read terminates 3 residues ahead of where the CDR3 ends, so the germline J gene completes it. Trimming left V 5 bases short and J 5 bases short, with 15 bases between. Germline V gene sequence: CDR1 SGHTA, CDR2 FQGTGA. This CDR3 contains 14 residues.